The T cell receptor (beta chain) described here comes from a study of blood T cell repertoires in COVID-19. Across the whole study: Collection of acute and convalescent COVID-19 samples took place in the United States, Italy and Spain. In each case, the material was cDNA or gDNA derived from T cells, B-cell-depleted T cells, or PBMCs.

The length of the CDR3 is 14 residues. Germline values: CDR1 KGHSH, CDR2 LQKENI. V gave up 3 bases and J gave up 0 bases, with 9 bases separating them. Original methodology: Reference gene primer amplification yielded estimated nucleated cell counts. Generated by immunoSEQ multiplex PCR, the TCRdb table keeps only in-frame clones and is missing some. V, J and clone size are those of that table, while D and trimming were read from the DNA. The sample consists of 40,000 to 55,000 clones, roughly 83% of them appearing once. V usage is TRBV18 and J usage is TRBJ2-7, with D possibly matching TRBD2 (5 bases). Specimen: peripheral blood. The source of this sequence is a human donor in a cohort sampled during active COVID-19. The CDR3 DNA sequence: TGTGCCAGCTCACCCGGACTTGACTCCTACGAGCAGTACTTC. This codes for CASSPGLDSYEQYF.